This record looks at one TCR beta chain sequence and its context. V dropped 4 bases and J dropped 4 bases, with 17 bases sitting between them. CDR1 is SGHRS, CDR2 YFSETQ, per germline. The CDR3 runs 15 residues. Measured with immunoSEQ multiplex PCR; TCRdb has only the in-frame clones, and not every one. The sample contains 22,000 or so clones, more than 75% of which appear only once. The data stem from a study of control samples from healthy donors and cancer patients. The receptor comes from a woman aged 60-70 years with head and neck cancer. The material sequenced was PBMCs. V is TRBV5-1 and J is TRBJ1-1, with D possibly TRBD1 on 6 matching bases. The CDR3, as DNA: TGCGCCAGCAGCCCCCGAAACACAGGGCGCACTGAAGCTTTCTTT. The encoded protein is CASSPRNTGRTEAFF.